The entry below describes one T cell receptor beta chain. The antigen is undetermined. Normal lung was sampled as far from the tumour as possible, at least 3 cm. The data originate from a study of immune cell composition in non-small cell lung cancer. As for the study in general: Tumours were mainly lung adenocarcinoma or squamous cell carcinoma.

Only in-frame clones appear in the TCRdb table, and some are missing; sequencing was by immunoSEQ multiplex PCR. The sample comprises fewer than 20,000 clones, 70% to 80% of which are singletons, and 7.5% to 10% rests with the top ten. The V end lost 0 bases, the J end lost 4 bases, and 13 bases lay between the germline ends. CDR1 and CDR2 from the germline V gene are SGDLS and YYNGEE. This CDR3 region has 15 residues. Regarding the study as a whole: Tumour-associated clones >0.5% occurred in 33% of adenocarcinomas, roughly 75% of squamous.

The same data also went into a second study, on CD4 T cells in lung cancer. That work adds: Some responses in blood might come from in vitro naive priming, not memory.

The sequenced material came from non-adjacent lung tissue. The TCR was taken from a human donor with non-small cell lung cancer. The chain is built from TRBV9 and TRBJ2-5; D is possibly TRBD1 or TRBD2 (5 bases each). CDR3 coding DNA: TGTGCCAGCAGCGTAGACGGGACCCCCGGAGAGACCCAGTACTTC. This codes for CASSVDGTPGETQYF. The whole variable domain, remainder taken from reference TRBV9 and TRBJ2-5, is DSGVTQTPKHLITATGQRVTLRCSPRSGDLSVYWYQQSLDQGLQFLIQYYNGEERAKGNILERFSAQQFPDLHSELNLSSLELGDSALYFCASSVDGTPGETQYFGPGTRLLVL.